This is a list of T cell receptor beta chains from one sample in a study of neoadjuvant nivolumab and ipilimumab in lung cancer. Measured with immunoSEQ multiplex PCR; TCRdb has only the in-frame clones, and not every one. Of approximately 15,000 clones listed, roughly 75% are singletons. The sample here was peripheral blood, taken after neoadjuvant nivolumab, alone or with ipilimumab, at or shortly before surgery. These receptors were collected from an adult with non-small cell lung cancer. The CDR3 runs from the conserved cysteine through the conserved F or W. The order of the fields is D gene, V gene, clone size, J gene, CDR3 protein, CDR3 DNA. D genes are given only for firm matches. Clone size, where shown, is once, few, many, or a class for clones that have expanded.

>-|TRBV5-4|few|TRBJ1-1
CASSLEGRGTEAFF
TGTGCCAGCAGCTTGGAGGGCCGGGGCACTGAAGCTTTCTTT
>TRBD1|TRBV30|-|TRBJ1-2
CAWGDRSGYTF
TGTGCCTGGGGGGACAGGAGTGGCTACACCTTC
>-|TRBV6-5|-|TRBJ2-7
CASRIGTVPYEQYF
TGTGCCAGCAGAATCGGGACCGTGCCCTACGAGCAGTACTTC
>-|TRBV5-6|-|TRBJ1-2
CASSTGRTLYGYTF
TGTGCCAGCAGCACCGGACGGACCCTCTATGGCTACACCTTC
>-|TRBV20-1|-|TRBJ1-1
CSVGLNTEAFF
TGCAGTGTGGGACTGAACACTGAAGCTTTCTTT
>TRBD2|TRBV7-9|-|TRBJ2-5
CASSPPGLAGGETQYF
TGTGCCAGCAGCCCCCCGGGACTAGCGGGAGGCGAGACCCAGTACTTC
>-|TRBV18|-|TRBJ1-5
CASSPRRELGQPQHF
TGTGCCAGCTCACCACGAAGAGAGTTGGGACAGCCCCAGCATTTT
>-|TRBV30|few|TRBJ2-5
CAWSSRETQYF
TGTGCCTGGAGTAGTCGGGAGACCCAGTACTTC
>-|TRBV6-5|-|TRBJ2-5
CASSYSRVRETQYF
TGTGCCAGCAGTTACTCCCGCGTTAGAGAGACCCAGTACTTC
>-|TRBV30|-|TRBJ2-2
CASDSGELFF
TGTGCCAGTGATAGCGGGGAGCTGTTTTTT
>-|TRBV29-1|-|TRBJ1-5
CSGGSTTKRNQPQHF
TGCAGCGGGGGCAGCACCACAAAGAGGAATCAGCCCCAGCATTTT
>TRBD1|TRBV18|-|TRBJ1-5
CASSPGQGGGQPQHF
TGTGCCAGCTCACCTGGACAGGGGGGCGGCCAGCCCCAGCATTTT
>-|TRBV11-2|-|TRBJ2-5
CASSTGDRYQETQYF
TGTGCCAGCAGCACCGGAGACAGGTACCAAGAGACCCAGTACTTC
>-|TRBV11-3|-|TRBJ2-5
CASNGFRSQETQYF
TGTGCCAGCAACGGTTTTAGGAGCCAAGAGACCCAGTACTTC
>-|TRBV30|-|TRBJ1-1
CAWRLGNRGTEAFF
TGTGCCTGGAGGCTAGGGAATCGGGGCACTGAAGCTTTCTTT
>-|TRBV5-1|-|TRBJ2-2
CASSWAGRTGELFF
TGCGCCAGCAGCTGGGCAGGGCGTACCGGGGAGCTGTTTTTT
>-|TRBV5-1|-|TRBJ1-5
CASSPGSNSGNQPQHF
TGCGCCAGCAGCCCAGGGTCCAACTCGGGAAATCAGCCCCAGCATTTT
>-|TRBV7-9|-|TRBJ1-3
CASSSGYGNTIYF
TGTGCCAGCAGCTCAGGGTATGGCAACACCATATATTTT
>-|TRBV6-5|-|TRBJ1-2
CASSRTPTYGYTF
TGTGCCAGCAGCCGGACACCAACCTATGGCTACACCTTC
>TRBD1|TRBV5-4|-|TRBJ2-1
CASSLGTGAYNEQFF
TGTGCCAGCAGCTTAGGGACAGGGGCGTACAATGAGCAGTTCTTC
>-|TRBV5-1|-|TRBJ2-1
CASSLGRNSEQFF
TGCGCCAGCAGCTTGGGGAGAAATTCTGAGCAGTTCTTC
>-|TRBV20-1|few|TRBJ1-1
CSATTGNEAFF
TGCAGTGCCACCACAGGGAATGAAGCTTTCTTT
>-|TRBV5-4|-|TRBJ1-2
CASSLVGDYGYTF
TGTGCCAGCAGCTTGGTTGGAGACTATGGCTACACCTTC
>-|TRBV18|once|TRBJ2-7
CASSPQGVQHYEQYF
TGTGCCAGCTCACCCCAAGGGGTTCAGCACTACGAGCAGTACTTC
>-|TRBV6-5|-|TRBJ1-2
CASSYGGQPYGYTF
TGTGCCAGCAGTTACGGCGGACAGCCCTATGGCTACACCTTC
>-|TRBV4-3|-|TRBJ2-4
CASSPRYRVRQYF
TGCGCCAGCAGCCCCCGATACAGGGTTAGGCAGTACTTC
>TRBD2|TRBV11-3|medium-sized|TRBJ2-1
CASSSGTSGRIGYNEQFF
TGTGCCAGCAGCTCGGGGACTAGCGGGAGGATCGGCTACAATGAGCAGTTCTTC
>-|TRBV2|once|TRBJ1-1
CASSEASPDLIGAFF
TGTGCCAGCAGTGAAGCGTCTCCGGATCTTATAGGAGCTTTCTTT
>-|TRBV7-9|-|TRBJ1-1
CASSPDLGTMNTEAFF
TGTGCCAGCAGCCCAGATTTAGGGACCATGAACACTGAAGCTTTCTTT
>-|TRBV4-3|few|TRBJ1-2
CASSQDPGARGTYGYTF
TGCGCCAGCAGCCAAGATCCTGGAGCCAGGGGAACCTATGGCTACACCTTC
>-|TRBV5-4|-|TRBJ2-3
CASSLAGGSDTQYF
TGTGCCAGCAGCTTGGCCGGCGGGTCAGATACGCAGTATTTT
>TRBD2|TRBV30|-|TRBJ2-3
CAWSVRRESTDTQYF
TGTGCCTGGAGTGTCAGGCGGGAGTCCACAGATACGCAGTATTTT
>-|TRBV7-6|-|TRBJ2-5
CASSVGGQETQYF
TGTGCCAGCAGCGTAGGGGGGCAAGAGACCCAGTACTTC
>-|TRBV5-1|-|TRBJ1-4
CASSLGYRSNEKLFF
TGCGCCAGCAGCTTGGGGTACAGATCTAATGAAAAACTGTTTTTT
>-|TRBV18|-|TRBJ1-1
CASSPGGDTEAFF
TGTGCCAGCTCACCAGGCGGGGACACTGAAGCTTTCTTT
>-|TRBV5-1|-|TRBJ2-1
CASSSPSYNEQFF
TGCGCCAGCAGCTCACCCTCCTACAATGAGCAGTTCTTC
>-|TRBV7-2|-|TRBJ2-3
CASSYVGTDTQYF
TGTGCCAGCAGCTATGTTGGAACAGATACGCAGTATTTT
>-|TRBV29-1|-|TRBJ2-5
CSVSSGEETQYF
TGCAGCGTCAGTTCCGGGGAAGAGACCCAGTACTTC
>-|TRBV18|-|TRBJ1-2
CASSPQGMNYGYTF
TGTGCCAGCTCACCACAGGGGATGAACTATGGCTACACCTTC
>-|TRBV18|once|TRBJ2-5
CASSLPVVETQYF
TGTGCCAGCTCACTACCGGTTGTGGAGACCCAGTACTTC
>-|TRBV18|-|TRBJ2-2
CASSPNAGRTGELFF
TGTGCCAGCTCACCAAACGCGGGGAGGACCGGGGAGCTGTTTTTT
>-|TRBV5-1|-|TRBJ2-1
CASRLGQTATNEQFF
TGCGCCAGCAGACTTGGACAGACCGCTACCAATGAGCAGTTCTTC